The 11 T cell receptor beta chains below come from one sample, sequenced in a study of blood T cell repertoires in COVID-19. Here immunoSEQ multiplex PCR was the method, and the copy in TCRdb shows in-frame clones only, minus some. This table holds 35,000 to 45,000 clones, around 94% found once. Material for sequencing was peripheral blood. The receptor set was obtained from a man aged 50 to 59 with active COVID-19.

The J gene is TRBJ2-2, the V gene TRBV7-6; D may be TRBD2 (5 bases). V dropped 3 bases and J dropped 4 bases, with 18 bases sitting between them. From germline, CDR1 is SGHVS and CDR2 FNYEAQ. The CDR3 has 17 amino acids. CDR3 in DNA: TGTGCCAGCAGCTTTCCGAGGGATGGCCGGGGCACCGGGGAGCTGTTTTTT. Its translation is CASSFPRDGRGTGELFF.

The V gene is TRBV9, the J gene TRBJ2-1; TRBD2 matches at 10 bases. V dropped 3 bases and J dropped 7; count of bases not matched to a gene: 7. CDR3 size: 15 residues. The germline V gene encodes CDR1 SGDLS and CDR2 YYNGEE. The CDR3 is CASSDLAGAENEQFF. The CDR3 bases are TGTGCCAGCAGCGATCTAGCGGGAGCTGAAAATGAGCAGTTCTTC. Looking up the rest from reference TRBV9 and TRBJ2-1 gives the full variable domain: DSGVTQTPKHLITATGQRVTLRCSPRSGDLSVYWYQQSLDQGLQFLIQYYNGEERAKGNILERFSAQQFPDLHSELNLSSLELGDSALYFCASSDLAGAENEQFFGPGTRLTVL.

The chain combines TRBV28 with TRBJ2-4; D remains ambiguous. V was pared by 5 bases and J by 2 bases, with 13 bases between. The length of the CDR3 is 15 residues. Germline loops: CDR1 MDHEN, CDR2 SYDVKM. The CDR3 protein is CASSHSRGSKNIQYF. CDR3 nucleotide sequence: TGTGCCAGCAGTCACTCGCGAGGATCCAAAAACATTCAGTACTTC.

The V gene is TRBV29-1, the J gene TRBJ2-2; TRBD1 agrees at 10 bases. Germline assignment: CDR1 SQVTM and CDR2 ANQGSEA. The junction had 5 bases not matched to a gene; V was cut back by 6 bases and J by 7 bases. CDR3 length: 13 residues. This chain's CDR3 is CSVRTGGNGELFF. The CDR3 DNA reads TGCAGCGTCAGGACAGGGGGAAACGGGGAGCTGTTTTTT.

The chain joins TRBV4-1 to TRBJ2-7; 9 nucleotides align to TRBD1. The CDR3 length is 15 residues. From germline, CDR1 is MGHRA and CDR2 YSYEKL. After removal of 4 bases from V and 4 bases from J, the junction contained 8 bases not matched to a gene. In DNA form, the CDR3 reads TGCGCCAGCAGCCGGGCGGGGACAGGGTATTACGAGCAGTACTTC. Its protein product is CASSRAGTGYYEQYF.

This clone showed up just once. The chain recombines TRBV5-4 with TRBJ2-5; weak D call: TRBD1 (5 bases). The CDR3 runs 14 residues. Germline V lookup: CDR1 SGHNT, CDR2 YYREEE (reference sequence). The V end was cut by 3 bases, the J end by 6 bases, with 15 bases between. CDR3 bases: TGTGCCAGCAGCTGGCAGGGTGGAGAAAAGACCCAGTACTTC. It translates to CASSWQGGEKTQYF.

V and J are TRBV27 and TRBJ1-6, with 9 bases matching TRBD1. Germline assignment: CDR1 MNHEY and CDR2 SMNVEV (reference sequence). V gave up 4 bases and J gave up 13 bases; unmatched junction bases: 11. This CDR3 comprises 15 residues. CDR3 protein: CASSWGGTGLLPLHF. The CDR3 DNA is TGTGCCAGCAGTTGGGGCGGGACAGGGCTTCTCCCCCTCCACTTT.

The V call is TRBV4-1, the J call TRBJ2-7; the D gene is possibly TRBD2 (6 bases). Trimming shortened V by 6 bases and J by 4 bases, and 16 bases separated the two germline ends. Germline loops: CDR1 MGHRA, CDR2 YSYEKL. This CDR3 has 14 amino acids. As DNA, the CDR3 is TGCGCCAGCAGAAGAGAGTTCGGGAGTTACGAGCAGTACTTC. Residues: CASRREFGSYEQYF.

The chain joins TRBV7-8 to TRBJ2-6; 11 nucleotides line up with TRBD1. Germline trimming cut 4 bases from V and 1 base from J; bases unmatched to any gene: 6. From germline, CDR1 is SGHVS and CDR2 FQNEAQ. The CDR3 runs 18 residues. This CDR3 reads CASSSDRGQISGANVLTF. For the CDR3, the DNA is TGTGCCAGCAGCTCGGACAGGGGGCAAATTTCTGGGGCCAACGTCCTGACTTTC.

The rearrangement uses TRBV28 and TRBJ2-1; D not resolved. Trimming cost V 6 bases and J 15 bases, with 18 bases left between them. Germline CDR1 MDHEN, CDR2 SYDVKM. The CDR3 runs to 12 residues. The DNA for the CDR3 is TGTGCCAGCAGCCGCGACATATCTGCCGGGTTCTTC. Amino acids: CASSRDISAGFF. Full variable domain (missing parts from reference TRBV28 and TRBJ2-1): DVKVTQSSRYLVKRTGEKVFLECVQDMDHENMFWYRQDPGLGLRLIYFSYDVKMKEKGDIPEGYSVSREKKERFSLILESASTNQTSMYLCASSRDISAGFFGPGTRLTVL.

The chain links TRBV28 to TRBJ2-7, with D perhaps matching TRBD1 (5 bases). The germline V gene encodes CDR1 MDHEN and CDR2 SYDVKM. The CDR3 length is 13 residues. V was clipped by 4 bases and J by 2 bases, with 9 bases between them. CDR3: CASSWGKAYEQYF. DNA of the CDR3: TGTGCCAGCAGTTGGGGCAAAGCCTACGAGCAGTACTTC.